Below, 10 T cell receptor beta chains from the same sample are listed, as sequenced in a study of cytomegalovirus exposure and HLA in healthy donors. This table comes from immunoSEQ multiplex PCR, and its TCRdb copy is limited to in-frame clones, with some not included. Of 100,000 to 130,000 clones detected, about 85% appear once; the ten largest clones hold approximately 2.9%. Source material: PBMCs. These receptor sequences come from a woman between 18 and 29 years old in good health and CMV-seronegative.

V usage is TRBV6-5 and J usage is TRBJ2-1; 9 nucleotides agree with TRBD2. The CDR3 has 16 residues. Germline lookup yields CDR1 MNHEY and CDR2 SVGAGI. V lost 0 bases to trimming and J lost 0 bases; unmatched junction nucleotides: 0. CDR3 amino acids: CASSYSTSGSYNEQFF. The CDR3 DNA follows: TGTGCCAGCAGTTACTCGACTAGCGGCTCCTACAATGAGCAGTTCTTC.

The chain employs TRBV6-5 and TRBJ1-5, with D unresolved. Germline V gives CDR1 MNHEY, CDR2 SVGAGI. V lost 6 bases, J lost 11 bases, and 17 bases lay in between. This CDR3 contains 13 residues. The CDR3 loop is CASRETVPETQHF. The CDR3 region has the DNA TGTGCCAGCAGGGAGACGGTTCCGGAGACCCAGCATTTT.

The chain couples TRBV25-1 to TRBJ1-3; D is possibly TRBD1 (6 bases). Looked up from germline, CDR1 is MGHDK and CDR2 is SYGVNS. V lost 1 base to trimming and J lost 0 bases, with 7 bases between them. The CDR3 has 15 residues. In DNA, the CDR3 is TGTGCCAGCAGTGAATGGGACATCTCTGGAAACACCATATATTTT. Its protein product is CASSEWDISGNTIYF.

This chain uses TRBV6-6 with TRBJ2-7, with D uncertain. Germline V CDR1 and CDR2: MNHNY, SVGAGI (reference sequence). The CDR3 is made up of 14 amino acids. Between the trimmed V and J ends, which lost 3 bases and 0 bases, there was a span of 9 bases. For the CDR3, the DNA is TGTGCCAGCAGTTATTTGGGCTACTCCTACGAGCAGTACTTC. Translating it yields CASSYLGYSYEQYF.

J is TRBJ2-7 and V is TRBV9, with no clear D. The V gene lost 2 bases and the J gene lost 3 bases, with 9 bases spanning the gap. The CDR3 spans 13 residues. CDR1 is SGDLS, CDR2 YYNGEE, per germline. This chain's CDR3 is CASSVDMLYEQYF. CDR3 DNA: TGTGCCAGCAGCGTCGACATGCTCTACGAGCAGTACTTC.

This clone was observed once. V is TRBV30 and J is TRBJ1-6; a weak D match, TRBD1 (6 bases). Germline CDR1 GTSNPN, CDR2 SVGIG (reference sequence). The germline V and J ends were trimmed by 0 bases and 0 bases, with 15 bases remaining between them. CDR3 length: 18 amino acids. The CDR3 is CAWSVSRTASSYNSPLHF. In DNA form, the CDR3 reads TGTGCCTGGAGTGTATCTAGGACAGCGAGCTCCTATAATTCACCCCTCCACTTT.

The J gene is TRBJ2-6, the V gene TRBV10-3; tentatively, D is TRBD2 (5 bases). Deletions cut 7 bases from V and 4 bases from J, with 8 bases between. CDR1 ENHRY and CDR2 SYGVKD come from the germline V gene. The length of the CDR3 is 13 residues. The CDR3 is CAINGIGANVLTF. The CDR3 DNA is TGTGCCATCAACGGGATAGGGGCCAACGTCCTGACTTTC.

V usage is TRBV28 and J usage is TRBJ1-1; D uncertain. CDR3 length: 12 residues. CDR1 and CDR2 (germline): MDHEN, SYDVKM. With 5 bases removed from V and 0 bases from J, the gap between germline ends came to 4 bases. CDR3 bases: TGTGCCAGCAGTCCTCTGAACACTGAAGCTTTCTTT. This translates into CASSPLNTEAFF.

The chain is built from TRBV6-1 and TRBJ2-7, with D unclear. V gave up 2 bases and J gave up 2 bases, with 7 bases separating them. CDR3 length equals 13 residues. The V gene's germline CDR1 is MNHNS and CDR2 SASEGT. In nucleotides, the CDR3 is TGTGCCAGCAGTGAACGTACACCCTACGAGCAGTACTTC. Translated, it gives CASSERTPYEQYF.

The genes are TRBV29-1 and TRBJ2-2; TRBD1 agrees at 11 bases. Per the germline V gene, CDR1 is SQVTM and CDR2 is ANQGSEA. V shed 6 bases, J shed 7 bases, and the junction held 7 bases outside the gene matches. There are 14 residues in the CDR3. CDR3 region: CSVPGQGAGGELFF. The CDR3 region has the DNA TGCAGCGTCCCAGGACAGGGGGCGGGCGGGGAGCTGTTTTTT.